This record concerns one TCR beta chain sequence. Antigen specificity is unknown. Trimming left V 2 bases short and J 0 bases short, with 11 bases between. The CDR3 contains 16 residues. Germline CDR1 SSHAT, CDR2 FNYEAQ (reference sequence). This specimen comes from a study of CD8+ T cells in alopecia areata. As part of sample collection, lesional scalp punch biopsies and peripheral blood were taken from alopecia areata patients. RNA extraction and reverse transcription yielded cDNA as sequencing template. The protocol was immunoSEQ multiplex PCR, while the TCRdb copy is restricted to in-frame clones and leaves out a portion. The sample yields 69,000 or so clones, approximately 64% seen once. The study, taken as a whole, reports: Affected lesional scalp, above all in alopecia totalis/universalis, was more clonal than normal scalp.

The sequence was obtained from a human donor with alopecia areata. This material consisted of CD8+ T cells sorted from blood, taken at week 0. This chain links TRBV7-7 with TRBJ2-1; possible D gene TRBD1, 6 bases. In DNA, the CDR3 is TGTGCCAGCAGCTTAAGGGGGACGAGCTCCTACAATGAGCAGTTCTTC. This gives the protein CASSLRGTSSYNEQFF.